Detailed here is one T cell receptor (beta chain). Its antigen is not identified. This CDR3 is built from 12 residues. The ends were cut back, 6 bases at V and 12 bases at J, with 14 bases in the middle. The data were taken from a study of T cell repertoires in cytomegalovirus infection. At the level of the study: An indication of both CMV infection and matching HLA type came from public TCR beta signatures.

TCRdb itself ran the reads through MiXCR, one entry per CDR3 protein. The profile shows approximately 990,000 distinct CDR3 sequences, more than 25% of them singletons. Study-level results: What dominated the ex vivo response were HLA-C-restricted CMV-specific TCR beta clonotypes.

This receptor was identified in a human donor in good health (CMV status not recorded). Some clones in this sample may be carry-over from other donors' samples. Sequenced here: cultured CD8+ T cells from PBMCs, sampled from culture after CMV antigen stimulation. The V gene is TRBV12-3 or TRBV12-4, the J gene TRBJ1-4; weak D call: TRBD1 (6 bases). The CDR3 region has the DNA TGTGCCAGCAGCGCGCTTAGGGGGGAACTGTTTTTT. This translates into CASSALRGELFF.